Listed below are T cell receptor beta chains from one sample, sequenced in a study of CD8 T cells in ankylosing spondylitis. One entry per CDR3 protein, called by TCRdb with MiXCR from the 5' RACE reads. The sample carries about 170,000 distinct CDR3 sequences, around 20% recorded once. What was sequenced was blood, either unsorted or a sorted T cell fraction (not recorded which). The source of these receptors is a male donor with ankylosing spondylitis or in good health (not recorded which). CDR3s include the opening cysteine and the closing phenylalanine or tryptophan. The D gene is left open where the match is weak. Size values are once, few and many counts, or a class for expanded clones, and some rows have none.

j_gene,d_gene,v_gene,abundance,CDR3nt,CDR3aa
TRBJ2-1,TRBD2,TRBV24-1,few,TGTGCCACCAGTGAAGGGGGACTAGCGGAATACAATGAGCAGTTCTTC,CATSEGGLAEYNEQFF
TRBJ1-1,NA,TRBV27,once,TGTGCCAGCAGTTTATCTTCCCAGGCCAGTAACACTGAAGCTTTCTTT,CASSLSSQASNTEAFF
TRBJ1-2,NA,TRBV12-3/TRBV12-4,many,TGTGCCAGCAGTCGGGACTCTTACTATGGCTACACCTTC,CASSRDSYYGYTF
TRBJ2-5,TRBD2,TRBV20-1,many,TGCAGTGCTTGCCCGACTAGCGGGACTGCAGAGACCCAGTACTTC,CSACPTSGTAETQYF
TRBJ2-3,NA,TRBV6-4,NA,TGTGCCAGCAGTGACTCGGGCTCGTACACAGATACGCAGTATTTT,CASSDSGSYTDTQYF
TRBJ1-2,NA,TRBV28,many,TGTGCCAGCAGTCCCGTTGGGGGCCGCGCTTTTGGCTACACCTTC,CASSPVGGRAFGYTF
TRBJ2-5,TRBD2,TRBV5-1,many,TGCGCCAGCAGCCGGGGACTAGCGGGACAAGAGACCCAGTACTTC,CASSRGLAGQETQYF
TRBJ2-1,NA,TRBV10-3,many,TGTGCCATCAGTGAAGAGGATTGGGAGCAGTTCTTC,CAISEEDWEQFF
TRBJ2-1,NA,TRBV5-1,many,TGCGCCAGCAGCTTGTCGGGTGTTTCCTACAATGAGCAGTTCTTC,CASSLSGVSYNEQFF
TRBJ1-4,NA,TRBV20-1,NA,TGCAGTGCTAGCCTCAGACCAGCAACTAATGAAAAACTGTTTTTT,CSASLRPATNEKLFF
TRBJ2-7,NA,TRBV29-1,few,TGCAGCGTCGGAGGACAGAGAAGCTACGAGCAGTACTTC,CSVGGQRSYEQYF
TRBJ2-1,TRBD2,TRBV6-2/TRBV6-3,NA,TGTGCCAGCACCTTCCTGGCTAGCGGGACCTACAATGAGCAGTTCTTC,CASTFLASGTYNEQFF
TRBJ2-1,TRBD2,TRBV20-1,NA,TGCAGTGCCACGGGGGGGTACAATGAGCAGTTCTTC,CSATGGYNEQFF
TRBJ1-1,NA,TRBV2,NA,TGTGCCAGCACCAGGGACGAGAACACTGAAGCTTTCTTT,CASTRDENTEAFF
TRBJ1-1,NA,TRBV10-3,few,TGTGCCATCAGTATCAGAGATCAAGCTTTCTTT,CAISIRDQAFF
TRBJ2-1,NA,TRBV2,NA,TGTGCCAGCAGTGAATGGGGAGTAGGTAGGAATGAGCAGTTCTTC,CASSEWGVGRNEQFF
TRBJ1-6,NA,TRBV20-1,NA,TGCAGTGCTAGAGCGGGTTCTGGTAATTCACCCCTCCACTTT,CSARAGSGNSPLHF
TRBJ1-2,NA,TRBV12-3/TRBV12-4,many,TGCGCCAGCAGCTTGACTGGGAACTATGGCTACACCTTC,CASSLTGNYGYTF
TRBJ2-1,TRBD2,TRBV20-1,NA,TGCAGTGCTACCGAGGGACTAGCGGGAGGGTATGCAGGCTACAATGAGCAGTTCTTC,CSATEGLAGGYAGYNEQFF
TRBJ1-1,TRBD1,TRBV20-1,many,TGCAGTGCTAGAGAGTACAGGGGCGGGAGCACTGAAGCTTTCTTT,CSAREYRGGSTEAFF
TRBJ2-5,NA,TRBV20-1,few,TGCAGTGCTACGGGGGAGCGAGAGACCCAGTACTTC,CSATGERETQYF
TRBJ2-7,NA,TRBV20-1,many,TGCAGTGCTAGAGACCAGGCGGGCGAGCAGTACTTC,CSARDQAGEQYF
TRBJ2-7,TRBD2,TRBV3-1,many,TGTGCCAGCAGCCAAGTAGGACTAGCGGGAGGGTACGAGCAGTACTTC,CASSQVGLAGGYEQYF
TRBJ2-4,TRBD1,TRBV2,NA,TGTGCCAGCAGTGAAAGACTTCTCGGACAGGGAAACATTCAGTACTTC,CASSERLLGQGNIQYF
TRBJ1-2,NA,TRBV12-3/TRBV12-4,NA,TGTGCCAGCAGTTTAAGTCATGGCTACACCTTC,CASSLSHGYTF
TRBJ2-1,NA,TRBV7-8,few,TGTGCCAGCAGCTTAGCTCCAGCGGGCCAGGCCTACAATGAGCAGTTCTTC,CASSLAPAGQAYNEQFF
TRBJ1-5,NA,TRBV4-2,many,TGTGCCAGCAGCCAAGGCAAGTATAGCAATCAGCCCCAGCATTTT,CASSQGKYSNQPQHF
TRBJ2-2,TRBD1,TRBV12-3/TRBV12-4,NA,TGTGCCAGCAGTCGGACAGGTCATTTGGCCGGGGAGCTGTTTTTT,CASSRTGHLAGELFF
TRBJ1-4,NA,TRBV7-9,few,TGTGCCAGCAGCCCGGCTGACAAGGGAAATGAAAAACTGTTTTTT,CASSPADKGNEKLFF
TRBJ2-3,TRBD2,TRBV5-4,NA,TGTGCCATCCGACATAGCGGGAGGGCCACAGATACGCAGTATTTT,CAIRHSGRATDTQYF
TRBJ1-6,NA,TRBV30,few,TGTGCCTGGAGTGTTGCCCCCCGGGGCTATAATTCACCCCTCCACTTT,CAWSVAPRGYNSPLHF
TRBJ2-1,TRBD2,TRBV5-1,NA,TGCGCCAGCAGCTTGAGAAGCGGGGATGGTTACAATGAGCAGTTCTTC,CASSLRSGDGYNEQFF
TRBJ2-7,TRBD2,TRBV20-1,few,TGCAGTGCTTGGACTAGGAGAAACGAGCAGTACTTC,CSAWTRRNEQYF
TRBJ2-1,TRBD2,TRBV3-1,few,TGTGCCAGCAGCAATTTTAGCGGGAGTTTTATTGAGCAGTTCTTC,CASSNFSGSFIEQFF
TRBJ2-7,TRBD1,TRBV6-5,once,TGTGCCAGCAACTTACAGGGGGCCGAGCAGTACTTC,CASNLQGAEQYF
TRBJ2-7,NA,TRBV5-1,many,TGCGCCAGCAGCTTGGGGACACCGAAGACAGGCTACGAGCAGTACTTC,CASSLGTPKTGYEQYF
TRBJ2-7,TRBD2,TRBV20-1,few,TGCAGTGCAAATAGCGGGAGGATCGAGCAGTACTTC,CSANSGRIEQYF
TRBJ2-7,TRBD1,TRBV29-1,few,TGCAGCGTTGGACCGGGACAGGAAATTGACGAGCAGTACTTC,CSVGPGQEIDEQYF
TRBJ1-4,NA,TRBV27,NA,TGTGCCAGCATGCCCCAAACAACTAATGAAAAACTGTTTTTT,CASMPQTTNEKLFF
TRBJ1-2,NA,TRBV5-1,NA,TGCGCCAGCAGCCAAGGACGGGAGTGGGATGGCTGCACCTTC,CASSQGREWDGCTF
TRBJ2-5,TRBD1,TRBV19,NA,TGTGCCAGTAGTATAGGGGACAGCCAAGAGACCCAGTACTTC,CASSIGDSQETQYF
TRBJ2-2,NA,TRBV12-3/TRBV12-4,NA,TGTGCCAGCAGTTTTGGGGGATTCACCGGGGAGCTGTTTTTT,CASSFGGFTGELFF
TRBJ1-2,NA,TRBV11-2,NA,TGTGCCAGCAGCTTCCCCCCGGGTTCTTCAGCTAACTATGGCTACACCTTC,CASSFPPGSSANYGYTF
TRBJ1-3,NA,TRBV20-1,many,TGCAGTGCCCAGGCGACCGATCCGGTAAACACCATATATTTT,CSAQATDPVNTIYF
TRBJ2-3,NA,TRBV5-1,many,TGCGCCAGCAGCTTGGCGACCTACGGGGGAGATACGCAGTATTTT,CASSLATYGGDTQYF
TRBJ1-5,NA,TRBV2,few,TGTGCCAGCTCAGCATCTCATAGCAATCAGCCCCAGCATTTT,CASSASHSNQPQHF
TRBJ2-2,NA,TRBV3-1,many,TGTGCCAGCTCGCGACAGGTGAACACCGGGGAGCTGTTTTTT,CASSRQVNTGELFF
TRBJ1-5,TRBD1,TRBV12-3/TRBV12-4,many,TGTGCCAGCAGCCTAACAGGGGTGACGAATCAGCCCCAGCATTTT,CASSLTGVTNQPQHF
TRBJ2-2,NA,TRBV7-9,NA,TGTGCCAGCAGCGCACACTATAGCACCGGGGAGCTGTTTTTT,CASSAHYSTGELFF
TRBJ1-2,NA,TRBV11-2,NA,TGTGCCAGCAGCTTCGGGCGGGGGAGGGGCGCCTACACCTTC,CASSFGRGRGAYTF
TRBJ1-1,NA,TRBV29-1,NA,TGCGGCGTTGGGATCGGGGGGAACACTGAAGCTTTCTTT,CGVGIGGNTEAFF
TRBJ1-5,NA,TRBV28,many,TGTGCCAGCAGCCTCCTGACGAGCCGGAGCAATCAGCCCCAGCATTTT,CASSLLTSRSNQPQHF
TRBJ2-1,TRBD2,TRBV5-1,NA,TGCGCCAGCGAGGGGGGGGGACTAGCGGGAGCGAGGTCCTACAATGAGCAGTTCTTC,CASEGGGLAGARSYNEQFF
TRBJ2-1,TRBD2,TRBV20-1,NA,TGCAGTGCTCCTCGACTAGCGGGAGCCTACAATGAGCAGTTCTTC,CSAPRLAGAYNEQFF